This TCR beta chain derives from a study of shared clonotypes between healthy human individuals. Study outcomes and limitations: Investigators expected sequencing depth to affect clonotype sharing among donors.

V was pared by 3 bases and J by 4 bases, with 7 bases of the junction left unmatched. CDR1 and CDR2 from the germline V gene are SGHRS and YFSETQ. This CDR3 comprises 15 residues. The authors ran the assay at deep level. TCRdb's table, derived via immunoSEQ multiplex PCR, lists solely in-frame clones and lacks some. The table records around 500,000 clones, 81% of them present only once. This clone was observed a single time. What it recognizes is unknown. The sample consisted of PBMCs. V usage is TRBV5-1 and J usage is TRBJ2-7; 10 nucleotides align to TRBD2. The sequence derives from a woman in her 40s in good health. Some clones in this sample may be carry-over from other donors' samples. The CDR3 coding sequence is TGCGCCAGCAGCTCCGATAGCGGGAGGTGGTACGAGCAGTACTTC. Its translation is CASSSDSGRWYEQYF.